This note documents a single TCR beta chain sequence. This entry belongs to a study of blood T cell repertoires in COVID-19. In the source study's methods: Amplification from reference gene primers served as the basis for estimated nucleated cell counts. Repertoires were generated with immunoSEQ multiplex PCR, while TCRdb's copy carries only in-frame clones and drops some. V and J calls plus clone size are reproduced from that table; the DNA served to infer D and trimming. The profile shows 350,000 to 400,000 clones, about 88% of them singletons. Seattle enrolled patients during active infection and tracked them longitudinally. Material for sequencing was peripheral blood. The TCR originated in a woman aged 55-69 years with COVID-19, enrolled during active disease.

CDR3 protein: CASSFTGSTEAFF. Here the CDR3 DNA reads TGTGCCAGCAGCTTCACAGGGAGCACTGAAGCTTTCTTT. V gene TRBV7-2 combines with J gene TRBJ1-1; D is possibly TRBD1 (6 bases). Trimming cost V 3 bases and J 4 bases, with 9 bases left between them. The germline V gene has CDR1 SGHTA and CDR2 FQGNSA. The CDR3 has 13 amino acids.